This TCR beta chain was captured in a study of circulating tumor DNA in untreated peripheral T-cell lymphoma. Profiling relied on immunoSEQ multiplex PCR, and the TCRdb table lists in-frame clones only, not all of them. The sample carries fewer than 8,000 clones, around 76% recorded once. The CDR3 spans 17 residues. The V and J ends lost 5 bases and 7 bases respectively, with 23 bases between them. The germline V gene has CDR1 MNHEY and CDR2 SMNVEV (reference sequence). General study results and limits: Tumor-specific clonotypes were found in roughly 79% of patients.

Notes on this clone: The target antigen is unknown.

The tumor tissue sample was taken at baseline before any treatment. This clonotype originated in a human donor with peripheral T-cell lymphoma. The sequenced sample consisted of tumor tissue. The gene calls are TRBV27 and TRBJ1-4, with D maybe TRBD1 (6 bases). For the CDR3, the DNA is TGTGCCAGCAGTACCCGAACCCCCCGACGGGGGCTTGAAAAACTGTTTTTT. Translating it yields CASSTRTPRRGLEKLFF.